The next 32 T cell receptor beta chains were all read from a single sample in a study of monozygotic twins with inflammatory bowel disease. TCRdb re-called the 5' RACE reads, yielding one record per CDR3 amino acid sequence without DNA. The sample has some 440,000 distinct CDR3 sequences. The sample was blood. The receptors were sampled from a human donor with ulcerative colitis or Crohn's disease, or a healthy co-twin of an affected twin (not recorded which).

The chain joins TRBV28 to TRBJ2-2; TCRdb designates TRBD2, a call that cannot be tested without DNA. The CDR3 has 15 residues. Germline V CDR1 and CDR2: MDHEN, SYDVKM. CDR3 region: CASSFEGGNTGELFF.

This chain links TRBV5-6 with TRBJ1-1. This CDR3 spans 15 amino acids. Looked up from germline, CDR1 is SGHDT and CDR2 is YYEEEE. Here the CDR3 reads CASTAGRVGLREAFF. The entire variable domain, with the rest obtained from reference TRBV5-6 and TRBJ1-1, is as follows: DAGVTQSPTHLIKTRGQQVTLRCSPKSGHDTVSWYQQALGQGPQFIFQYYEEEERQRGNFPDRFSGHQFPNYSSELNVNALLLGDSALYLCASTAGRVGLREAFFGQGTRLTVV.

V is TRBV27 and J is TRBJ2-1; TCRdb outputs TRBD1, but without DNA this stays unchecked. The germline V gene encodes CDR1 MNHEY and CDR2 SMNVEV (reference sequence). The CDR3 covers 12 residues. The CDR3 here is CASSLLGDEQFF.

The V call is TRBV7-9, the J call TRBJ1-3. This CDR3 is 14 amino acids long. In germline, CDR1 is SEHNR, CDR2 FQNEAQ (reference sequence). The CDR3 loop is CASSFVTAGNTIYF.

The chain couples TRBV15 to TRBJ2-1; the D call from TCRdb, TRBD2, cannot be confirmed without DNA. Germline loops: CDR1 LNHNV, CDR2 YYDKDF (reference sequence). This CDR3 comprises 15 residues. CDR3 sequence reads: CATSRGLAGNNEQFF.

The rearrangement uses TRBV7-2 and TRBJ1-4; the D call from TCRdb, TRBD1, cannot be confirmed without DNA. Germline lookup yields CDR1 SGHTA and CDR2 FQGNSA. The length of the CDR3 is 14 residues. CDR3 residues: CAGSLQGGGEKLFF.

This chain connects TRBV19 to TRBJ1-2. The germline V gene encodes CDR1 LNHDA and CDR2 SQIVND (reference sequence). CDR3 length: 14 amino acids. The CDR3 sequence is CASSIGQLVFGYTF.

This chain joins TRBV6-5 and TRBJ2-7; no DNA is available, so the TRBD1 call from TCRdb remains unchecked. The CDR3 has 15 residues. CDR1 is MNHEY and CDR2 is SVGAGI in the germline V gene. CDR3 residues: CASSYSWDWGYEQYF.

This chain uses TRBV3-1 with TRBJ1-4; TCRdb reports TRBD1, a call that lacks DNA to check it against. The germline V gene encodes CDR1 LGHDT and CDR2 YNNKEL (reference sequence). CDR3 length: 13 amino acids. CDR3 in amino acids: CASGAPGNEKLFF.

The chain carries TRBV5-1 and TRBJ1-2; TCRdb names TRBD1, which stays unverified in the absence of DNA. The CDR3 extends over 13 amino acids. Looked up from germline, CDR1 is SGHRS and CDR2 is YFSETQ. CDR3 region: CASSSDRSYSYTF.

This chain connects TRBV20-1 to TRBJ2-5. The V gene's germline CDR1 is DFQATT and CDR2 SNEGSKA (reference sequence). This CDR3 contains 14 residues. CDR3 residues: CSARDRTSIETQYF.

The chain employs TRBV5-1 and TRBJ1-1. Germline assignment: CDR1 SGHRS and CDR2 YFSETQ. The CDR3 contains 15 residues. CDR3 protein: CASSFANLSLTEAFF.

CDR3 residues: CASSPGLAGVGNEQFF. The genes are TRBV5-4 and TRBJ2-1; no DNA is available, so the TRBD2 call from TCRdb remains unchecked. Germline loops: CDR1 SGHNT, CDR2 YYREEE (reference sequence). The CDR3 runs to 16 residues.

This chain joins TRBV12-3 or TRBV12-4 and TRBJ2-7; TCRdb's D gene call, TRBD1, goes unchecked for lack of DNA. This CDR3 region has 14 residues. The CDR3 here is CASSPGQVRSEQYF.

CDR3 amino acids: CASSPPGYNEQYF. This chain uses TRBV12-3 or TRBV12-4 with TRBJ2-7; TCRdb names TRBD1, which stays unverified in the absence of DNA. The CDR3 loop spans 13 amino acids.

The chain combines TRBV29-1 with TRBJ1-2; the D gene TCRdb calls, TRBD1, cannot be checked with no DNA. The CDR3 runs 12 residues. The germline V gene has CDR1 SQVTM and CDR2 ANQGSEA. The CDR3 sequence: CSAQGQGHGYTF. The complete variable domain, with remaining parts taken from reference TRBV29-1 and TRBJ1-2, reads SAVISQKPSRDICQRGTSLTIQCQVDSQVTMMFWYRQQPGQSLTLIATANQGSEATYESGFVIDKFPISRPNLTFSTLTVSNMSPEDSSIYLCSAQGQGHGYTFGSGTRLTVV.

The CDR3 here is CASSLGGLGRSDEQFF. The chain employs TRBV5-4 and TRBJ2-1; TCRdb gives TRBD1 as the D gene, but with no DNA this cannot be confirmed. The CDR3 has 16 residues. Germline CDR1 SGHNT, CDR2 YYREEE (reference sequence).

The chain combines TRBV19 with TRBJ1-1; the TCRdb D gene call, TRBD1, has no DNA to confirm it. Germline V CDR1 and CDR2: LNHDA, SQIVND (reference sequence). The CDR3 extends over 15 amino acids. This CDR3 is CASTQRDRGNTEAFF.

The V gene is TRBV2, the J gene TRBJ2-3; TCRdb outputs TRBD1, but without DNA this stays unchecked. Per germline, CDR1 SNHLY and CDR2 FYNNEI. The CDR3 totals 15 residues. CDR3 in amino acids: CASSELTGGRDTQYF.

The V and J genes are TRBV5-1 and TRBJ1-6. The germline V gene has CDR1 SGHRS and CDR2 YFSETQ. The length of the CDR3 is 14 residues. Here the CDR3 reads CASRLQGGNSPLHF. Filled out from reference TRBV5-1 and TRBJ1-6, the complete variable domain reads KAGVTQTPRYLIKTRGQQVTLSCSPISGHRSVSWYQQTPGQGLQFLFEYFSETQRNKGNFPGRFSGRQFSNSRSEMNVSTLELGDSALYLCASRLQGGNSPLHFGNGTRLTVT.

This chain joins TRBV29-1 and TRBJ2-2; there is no DNA to check the TCRdb D call of TRBD1. The CDR3 is 15 amino acids. Germline CDR1 SQVTM, CDR2 ANQGSEA. This CDR3 reads CSVEGGTVPTGELFF.

The chain couples TRBV20-1 to TRBJ2-1. Per the germline V gene, CDR1 is DFQATT and CDR2 is SNEGSKA (reference sequence). The CDR3 runs 14 residues. This chain's CDR3 is CSAREVAVGSEQFF.

The V and J genes are TRBV6-1 and TRBJ2-3. CDR3 size: 13 residues. From germline, CDR1 is MNHNS and CDR2 SASEGT. This CDR3 is CASRVSSGDTQYF.

CDR3 protein: CASSVTEGTDTQYF. The chain links TRBV9 to TRBJ2-3; TCRdb's D call, TRBD1, is unchecked because there is no DNA. Germline loops: CDR1 SGDLS, CDR2 YYNGEE. The CDR3 loop spans 14 amino acids.

The rearrangement links TRBV11-1 to TRBJ2-3; the TCRdb call, TRBD2, lacks DNA for checking. Germline lookup yields CDR1 SGHAT and CDR2 FQDESV (reference sequence). The CDR3 has 18 amino acids. The CDR3 loop is CASSLVGGLAASTDTQYF. The full variable domain, rest sourced from reference TRBV11-1 and TRBJ2-3, is EAEVAQSPRYKITEKSQAVAFWCDPISGHATLYWYRQILGQGPELLVQFQDESVVDDSQLPKDRFSAERLKGVDSTLKIQPAELGDSAMYLCASSLVGGLAASTDTQYFGPGTRLTVL.

The rearrangement uses TRBV18 and TRBJ1-3. The V gene's germline CDR1 is KGHSH and CDR2 LQKENI. CDR3 length: 18 residues. The CDR3 here is CASSPRIPSVDSGNTIYF.

This chain uses TRBV5-1 with TRBJ2-5. This CDR3 is 11 amino acids long. The germline V gene has CDR1 SGHRS and CDR2 YFSETQ. The CDR3 loop reads CASAEKETQYF.

The genes are TRBV4-1 and TRBJ2-5; TCRdb designates TRBD2, a call that cannot be tested without DNA. The CDR3 is made up of 15 amino acids. Germline V gene sequence: CDR1 MGHRA, CDR2 YSYEKL. The CDR3 reads CASRGLAGGQETQYF.

The chain couples TRBV7-9 to TRBJ2-3; TCRdb proposes TRBD2, but this gene call is untestable without DNA. Germline CDR1 reads SEHNR; CDR2 reads FQNEAQ (reference sequence). The CDR3 is 17 residues long. CDR3 sequence reads: CASRPVEPGGNTDTQYF.

The gene calls are TRBV5-1 and TRBJ2-1. The CDR3 extends over 13 amino acids. The germline gives CDR1 SGHRS, CDR2 YFSETQ. The CDR3 here is CASSLSRPSEQFF.

This chain uses TRBV3-1 with TRBJ2-2; the TRBD1 assignment by TCRdb is unverifiable without DNA. The CDR3 runs to 14 residues. Germline loops: CDR1 LGHDT, CDR2 YNNKEL (reference sequence). CDR3 region: CATEGGGITGELFF.

The genes are TRBV28 and TRBJ1-2; the TCRdb D gene call, TRBD1, has no DNA to confirm it. CDR1 and CDR2 (germline): MDHEN, SYDVKM. The CDR3 sequence is 13 residues long. CDR3 residues: CASRRAANYGYTF.